The clone carrying this T cell receptor beta chain was detected a few times. Its antigen is as yet unknown. These data are taken from a study of blood T cells in healthy people across ages. Study observations and caveats: Getting older went along with TCR beta diversity per million T cells dropping roughly linearly.

This CDR3 is 16 amino acids long. The germline V gene encodes CDR1 SGHAT and CDR2 FQNNGV. Between the trimmed V and J ends, which lost 5 bases and 2 bases, there was a span of 18 bases. The second PCR ran about 7 to 12 cycles with a sample-barcoded 5' primer and J-beta primers. TCRdb independently ran MiXCR on the 5' RACE reads; one entry per CDR3 protein. The sample lists some 890,000 distinct CDR3 sequences; 29% were seen once. These data also formed part of another study, on T cells of mothers and their children. That study reports: A few healthy Caucasian mothers served as donors, and their six children did as well.

The sequencing sample was made of blood. The V and J genes are TRBV11-2 and TRBJ1-2, with a possible D match to TRBD1 (6 bases). The sequence derives from a woman in her 40s in good health. The CDR3 nucleotides read TGTGCCAGCAGCCCGCTTTGGGGGGGCGCAAACTATGGCTACACCTTC. Amino acid sequence: CASSPLWGGANYGYTF.